The 11 T cell receptor beta chains below come from one sample, sequenced in a study of CD8 T cells in Susac syndrome. Reverse transcription of roughly 0.45 to 1 ug RNA was performed with random hexamers. TCRdb re-called the immunoSEQ multiplex PCR reads with MiXCR, one entry per CDR3 protein. The sample contains some 150,000 distinct CDR3 sequences, just under 97% of which appear only once. The sequenced sample consisted of CD8+ T cells from PBMCs. These receptors were taken from a human donor with multiple sclerosis.

The J gene is TRBJ2-7, the V gene TRBV30, with 8 bases lining up with TRBD2. With 0 bases clipped from V and 4 bases from J, the junction kept 2 bases outside the gene matches. The CDR3 sequence is 13 residues long. The germline gives CDR1 GTSNPN, CDR2 SVGIG (reference sequence). The CDR3 loop is CAWSVLAVYEQYF. The CDR3 nucleotides read TGTGCCTGGAGTGTACTAGCGGTATACGAGCAGTACTTC.

The rearrangement links TRBV12-3 or TRBV12-4 to TRBJ2-5; perhaps TRBD1 as D (5 bases). The CDR3 contains 12 residues. Trimming removed 7 bases from V and 2 bases from J, with 8 bases in between. The DNA of the CDR3 is TGTGCCAGCAAGGGGCTGCAAGAGACCCAGTACTTC. This sequence encodes CASKGLQETQYF.

The V gene is TRBV20-1, the J gene TRBJ2-1; possibly TRBD1 for D (5 bases). In germline, CDR1 is DFQATT, CDR2 SNEGSKA (reference sequence). The CDR3 contains 11 residues. V was cut by 5 bases and J by 14 bases, with 16 bases left in between. CDR3 sequence (DNA): TGCAGTGCTCCGTTGGGGCCCGCGGAGTTCTTC. As protein: CSAPLGPAEFF.

The V call is TRBV15, the J call TRBJ1-6; D is ambiguous. Trimming left V 0 bases short and J 16 bases short, with 10 bases between. CDR1 LNHNV and CDR2 YYDKDF come from the germline V gene (reference sequence). This CDR3 is 12 amino acids long. CDR3 sequence reads: CATSRDALYLHF. CDR3 in DNA: TGTGCCACCAGCAGAGATGCACTGTATCTCCACTTT.

The rearrangement uses TRBV29-1 and TRBJ2-5, with D perhaps matching TRBD1 (6 bases). Looked up from germline, CDR1 is SQVTM and CDR2 is ANQGSEA. This CDR3 comprises 12 residues. V shed 5 bases and J shed 2 bases, with 9 bases lying between them. The CDR3 coding sequence is TGCAGCGTTCCAGGGGTACAAGAGACCCAGTACTTC. This gives the protein CSVPGVQETQYF.

The CDR3 sequence: CSARDGAETGELFF. For the CDR3, the DNA is TGCAGTGCTAGAGATGGGGCGGAAACCGGGGAGCTGTTTTTT. The chain couples TRBV20-1 to TRBJ2-2; the D gene is possibly TRBD1 (5 bases). Trimming took 0 bases from V and 5 from J, leaving 10 bases between them. The germline V gene encodes CDR1 DFQATT and CDR2 SNEGSKA (reference sequence). The CDR3 loop spans 14 amino acids.

V usage is TRBV13 and J usage is TRBJ1-1; D remains ambiguous. The V and J ends lost 3 bases and 0 bases respectively, with 8 bases between them. From germline, CDR1 is PRHDT and CDR2 FYEKMQ (reference sequence). This CDR3 is 14 amino acids long. The CDR3 coding sequence is TGTGCCAGCAGCTTTCGACAAATGAACACTGAAGCTTTCTTT. Protein product: CASSFRQMNTEAFF.

The gene calls are TRBV12-5 and TRBJ2-7, with TRBD2 matching 9 bases. Germline V gives CDR1 LGHNT, CDR2 FRNRAP. The V gene end was trimmed by 1 base and the J gene end by 2 bases; junction bases not matched to a gene: 3. The CDR3 covers 15 residues. The CDR3 region has the DNA TGTGCTAGTGGTTTGGGAGGACTAGCGCCCTACGAGCAGTACTTC. Its protein is CASGLGGLAPYEQYF.

The V gene is TRBV20-1, the J gene TRBJ1-2; perhaps TRBD1 as D (5 bases). The CDR3 runs to 13 residues. Germline assignment: CDR1 DFQATT and CDR2 SNEGSKA (reference sequence). V was trimmed by 2 bases and J by 5 bases, leaving 12 bases between them. The CDR3: CSARSRDEYGYTF. DNA for the CDR3: TGCAGTGCTAGATCGAGGGACGAGTATGGCTACACCTTC.

Here the CDR3 reads CAITSGETQYF. Here the CDR3 DNA reads TGTGCCATCACTAGCGGAGAGACCCAGTACTTC. J is TRBJ2-5 and V is TRBV2, with TRBD2 identical over 8 bases. The CDR3 covers 11 residues. Looked up from germline, CDR1 is SNHLY and CDR2 is FYNNEI. V lost 10 bases and J lost 4; bases outside the gene matches: 2.

The chain uses TRBV27 and TRBJ1-3; D is unresolved. V dropped 2 bases and J dropped 0 bases, with 8 bases sitting between them. This CDR3 contains 15 residues. Germline V lookup: CDR1 MNHEY, CDR2 SMNVEV (reference sequence). The CDR3 loop reads CASSLRPTSGNTIYF. The CDR3, as DNA: TGTGCCAGCAGTTTACGACCGACCTCTGGAAACACCATATATTTT.